This TCR beta chain was sequenced for a study of CD8 T cells in ankylosing spondylitis. Molecular-barcoded quantitative 5'-RACE produced these TCR beta libraries. TCRdb analysed the 5' RACE reads with MiXCR anew, one entry per CDR3 protein. This sample yields under 250,000 distinct CDR3 sequences, of which about 10% are seen a single time; 6.8% belongs to the top ten. This clonotype was seen many times. Its antigen is not known. Findings and limits, study-wide: It appeared that ankylosing spondylitis blood was characterized by a TCR beta motif of several highly homologous variants. According to the report, clones linked to the disease were significantly enriched in matched synovial fluid samples taken from ankylosing spondylitis patients.

The CDR3 has 14 amino acids. Trimming removed 7 bases at V and 7 bases at J, with 17 bases between. Source material: blood, either unsorted or a sorted T cell fraction (not recorded which). V gene TRBV12-3 or TRBV12-4 combines with J gene TRBJ2-4; perhaps TRBD1 as D (5 bases). This sequence originates from a male donor with ankylosing spondylitis or in good health (not recorded which). CDR3 sequence: CASTPWGSGNIQYF. CDR3 DNA sequence: TGTGCCAGCACCCCGTGGGGCTCCGGTAACATTCAGTACTTC.